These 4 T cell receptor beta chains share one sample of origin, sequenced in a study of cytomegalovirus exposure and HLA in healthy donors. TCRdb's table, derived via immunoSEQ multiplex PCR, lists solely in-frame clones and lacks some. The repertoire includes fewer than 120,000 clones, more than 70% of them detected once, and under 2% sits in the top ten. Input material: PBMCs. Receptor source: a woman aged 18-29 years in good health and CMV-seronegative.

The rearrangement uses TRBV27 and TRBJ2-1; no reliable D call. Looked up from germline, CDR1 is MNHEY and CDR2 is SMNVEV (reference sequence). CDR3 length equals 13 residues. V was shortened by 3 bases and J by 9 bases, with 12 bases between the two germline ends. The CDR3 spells CASSFPNLGEQFF. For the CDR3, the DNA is TGTGCCAGCAGTTTCCCCAACCTCGGTGAGCAGTTCTTC.

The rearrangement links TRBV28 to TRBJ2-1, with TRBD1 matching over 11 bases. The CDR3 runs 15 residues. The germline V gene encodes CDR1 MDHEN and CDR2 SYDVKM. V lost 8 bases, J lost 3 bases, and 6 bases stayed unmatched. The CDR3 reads CASGTGGANYNEQFF. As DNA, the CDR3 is TGTGCCAGCGGGACAGGGGGAGCCAACTACAATGAGCAGTTCTTC.

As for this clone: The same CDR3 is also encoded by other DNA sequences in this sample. The CDR3 protein is CATSRGTSGSYEQYF. CDR3 DNA: TGTGCCACCAGCAGAGGGACTAGCGGGAGCTACGAGCAGTACTTC. The rearrangement links TRBV15 to TRBJ2-7; 13 bases are shared with TRBD2. Looked up from germline, CDR1 is LNHNV and CDR2 is YYDKDF (reference sequence). The CDR3 totals 15 residues. V lost 1 base and J lost 3; bases outside the gene matches: 0.

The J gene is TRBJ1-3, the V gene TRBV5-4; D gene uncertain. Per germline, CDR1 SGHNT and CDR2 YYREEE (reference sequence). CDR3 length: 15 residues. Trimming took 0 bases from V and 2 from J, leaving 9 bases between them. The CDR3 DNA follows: TGTGCCAGCAGCTTGGAGCGAGGGACTGGAAACACCATATATTTT. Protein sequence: CASSLERGTGNTIYF.